This T cell receptor beta chain was observed in a study of blood T cells in healthy people across ages. For the study at large: Using template switching, researchers captured about one barcoded beta molecule for each two T cells.

A second about 7 to 11 cycle PCR used barcoded and J-beta primers. TCRdb reprocessed the 5' RACE reads via MiXCR and lists one record per CDR3 protein. The sample carries 1.5 million to 2 million distinct CDR3 sequences, 28% recorded once. Trimming left V 0 bases short and J 9 bases short, with 7 bases between. Germline loops: CDR1 SGHRS, CDR2 YFSETQ. The CDR3 sequence is 12 residues long. This clonotype occurred once. This may be a read error, as it is one base from a much larger clone. There were at least 5 micrograms of total RNA extracted from every sample. The sequence was collected from a woman aged 25 to 39 in good health. Source material: blood. The chain joins TRBV5-1 to TRBJ2-1; D call uncertain. The CDR3 loop reads CASSLGWVEQFF. CDR3 in DNA: TGCGCCAGCAGCTTGGGGTGGGTTGAGCAGTTCTTC.